The 19 T cell receptor beta chains below come from one sample, sequenced in a study of shared clonotypes between healthy human individuals. The naive CD8 population came from CD45RO-negative cells selected for CCR7, without terminally differentiated effector memory CD45RA+ cells. This table comes from immunoSEQ multiplex PCR, and its TCRdb copy is limited to in-frame clones, with some not included. The sample lists around 2,000,000 clones; around 96% were seen once. Material for sequencing was naive CD8+ T cells sorted from blood. The origin of the receptors is a young man in good health.

This chain uses TRBV6-5 with TRBJ2-7; TRBD2 agrees at 7 bases. This CDR3 is built from 13 residues. V shed 6 bases, J shed 7 bases, and the junction held 9 bases outside the gene matches. From germline, CDR1 is MNHEY and CDR2 SVGAGI. The CDR3 sequence is CASSFDTGGEQYF. In nucleotides, the CDR3 is TGTGCCAGCAGCTTTGACACCGGGGGGGAGCAGTACTTC.

The CDR3 DNA sequence: TGTGCCAGTACGTCAGATAACTATGGCTACACCTTC. It yields the protein CASTSDNYGYTF. The chain uses TRBV19 and TRBJ1-2; D call uncertain. CDR1 is LNHDA, CDR2 SQIVND, per germline (reference sequence). The CDR3 sequence is 12 residues long. Deletions cut 7 bases from V and 1 base from J, with 7 bases between.

The rearrangement uses TRBV9 and TRBJ2-3; 10 positions match TRBD2. There are 16 residues in the CDR3. CDR1 and CDR2 (germline): SGDLS, YYNGEE. The J segment lost 2 bases and the V segment lost 3 bases, leaving 6 bases of the junction unmatched. The CDR3 bases are TGTGCCAGCAGCGCGGGGACTAGCGACCTCACAGATACGCAGTATTTT. Its translation is CASSAGTSDLTDTQYF. The full variable domain, completed using reference TRBV9 and TRBJ2-3, is DSGVTQTPKHLITATGQRVTLRCSPRSGDLSVYWYQQSLDQGLQFLIQYYNGEERAKGNILERFSAQQFPDLHSELNLSSLELGDSALYFCASSAGTSDLTDTQYFGPGTRLTVL.

This chain joins TRBV4-1 and TRBJ2-1; D is unclear. The V gene's germline CDR1 is MGHRA and CDR2 YSYEKL. Trimming cost V 4 bases and J 7 bases, with 20 bases left between them. The CDR3 loop spans 16 amino acids. CDR3 sequence reads: CASSPLPLGPPNEQFF. The DNA of the CDR3 is TGCGCCAGCAGCCCCCTCCCACTTGGGCCCCCGAATGAGCAGTTCTTC.

The count of this clone is one. The chain uses TRBV1 and TRBJ1-1. TRBV1 constitutes a pseudogene. CDR3 size: 14 residues. Here the CDR3 reads CTSSRGPRDPKAFF. For the CDR3, the DNA is TGCACCAGCAGCCGCGGACCTCGGGATCCTAAAGCTTTCTTT.

CDR3 loop: CASSLNPSGFSFYGYTF. In nucleotides, the CDR3 is TGTGCCAGCAGTTTAAACCCCTCTGGGTTTAGTTTCTATGGCTACACCTTC. The J gene is TRBJ1-2, the V gene TRBV28; D remains ambiguous. Germline V gene sequence: CDR1 MDHEN, CDR2 SYDVKM. V was clipped by 2 bases and J by 4 bases, with 20 bases between them. The CDR3 spans 17 residues.

The genes are TRBV5-6 and TRBJ1-1; D gene unclear. The ends were cut back, 4 bases at V and 8 bases at J, with 12 bases in the middle. The length of the CDR3 is 12 residues. Germline CDR1 and CDR2: SGHDT and YYEEEE. Here the CDR3 reads CASSPGPAEAFF. In DNA form, the CDR3 reads TGTGCCAGCAGCCCGGGCCCAGCCGAAGCTTTCTTT.

The rearrangement uses TRBV30 and TRBJ2-7; 7 bases are shared with TRBD2. CDR3 size: 13 residues. Germline CDR1 is GTSNPN and CDR2 is SVGIG (reference sequence). The V segment lost 0 bases and the J segment 5 bases; nucleotides outside the gene matches: 4. CDR3 sequence reads: CAWSVGRGDEQYF. In nucleotides, the CDR3 is TGTGCCTGGAGTGTAGGCCGGGGGGACGAGCAGTACTTC.

This clone was detected only once. The CDR3 sequence is CASSDHGTKYGYTF. DNA for the CDR3: TGTGCCAGTAGTGATCATGGAACAAAGTATGGCTACACCTTC. J is TRBJ1-2 and V is TRBV19, with D unclear. Germline V gene data show CDR1 as LNHDA and CDR2 as SQIVND (reference sequence). The CDR3 extends over 14 amino acids. V was clipped by 5 bases and J by 5 bases, with 15 bases between them. Looking up the rest from reference TRBV19 and TRBJ1-2 gives the full variable domain: DGGITQSPKYLFRKEGQNVTLSCEQNLNHDAMYWYRQDPGQGLRLIYYSQIVNDFQKGDIAEGYSVSREKKESFPLTVTSAQKNPTAFYLCASSDHGTKYGYTFGSGTRLTVV.

The CDR3 loop is CASRPGQGNPPLHF. The CDR3 nucleotides are TGTGCCAGCAGGCCGGGACAGGGGAATCCACCCCTCCACTTT. This rearrangement joins TRBV27 to TRBJ1-6, with TRBD1 matching over 10 bases. From germline, CDR1 is MNHEY and CDR2 SMNVEV (reference sequence). The CDR3 totals 14 residues. After removal of 6 bases from V and 11 bases from J, the junction contained 7 bases not matched to a gene.

The chain links TRBV6-6 to TRBJ2-3, with a weak D call TRBD1 (6 bases). Per the germline V gene, CDR1 is MNHNY and CDR2 is SVGAGI (reference sequence). CDR3 length: 13 amino acids. V lost 5 bases, J lost 5 bases, and 11 bases lay in between. Here the CDR3 DNA reads TGTGCCAGCAGTAACCTAGGGGGAGATACGCAGTATTTT. Its protein product is CASSNLGGDTQYF.

This sequence joins TRBV4-1 and TRBJ1-2; D gene ambiguous. Germline CDR1 reads MGHRA; CDR2 reads YSYEKL. V was cut by 3 bases and J by 4 bases, with 9 bases left in between. The CDR3 length is 13 residues. CDR3: CASSQIDGYGYTF. CDR3 DNA sequence: TGCGCCAGCAGCCAGATCGACGGCTATGGCTACACCTTC.

The chain joins TRBV29-1 to TRBJ2-1; D perhaps matches TRBD2 (6 bases). CDR3 size: 13 residues. Per the germline V gene, CDR1 is SQVTM and CDR2 is ANQGSEA. Trimming stripped 0 bases from V and 7 bases from J, with 10 bases between. The CDR3 DNA reads as TGCAGCGTTGAAGATCGGACTAATAATGAGCAGTTCTTC. Translating gives CSVEDRTNNEQFF.

About this clone itself: The same CDR3 arises from other DNA sequences in this sample as well. J is TRBJ2-7 and V is TRBV4-3; 11 bases are a match to TRBD1. The CDR3 consists of 15 residues. With V trimmed by 4 bases and J by 3 bases, 5 bases remained unmatched. Per germline, CDR1 LGHNA and CDR2 YSLEER. Here the CDR3 DNA reads TGCGCCAGCAGCCCGGGACAGGGGGGGAACTACGAGCAGTACTTC. This gives the protein CASSPGQGGNYEQYF.

The chain is built from TRBV15 and TRBJ2-7, with TRBD2 matching 8 bases. This CDR3 is built from 17 residues. Germline trimming cut 0 bases from V and 3 bases from J; bases unmatched to any gene: 10. Per the germline V gene, CDR1 is LNHNV and CDR2 is YYDKDF (reference sequence). CDR3 sequence (DNA): TGTGCCACCAGCAGAGAGAGCGGACTAGCTGGGAACTACGAGCAGTACTTC. Protein: CATSRESGLAGNYEQYF. The whole variable domain, remainder taken from reference TRBV15 and TRBJ2-7, is DAMVIQNPRYQVTQFGKPVTLSCSQTLNHNVMYWYQQKSSQAPKLLFHYYDKDFNNEADTPDNFQSRRPNTSFCFLDIRSPGLGDTAMYLCATSRESGLAGNYEQYFGPGTRLTVT.

This clone was detected only once. The chain carries TRBV5-6 and TRBJ2-7; 9 nucleotides line up with TRBD1. V gave up 0 bases and J gave up 12 bases; unmatched junction bases: 7. The germline V gene encodes CDR1 SGHDT and CDR2 YYEEEE. CDR3 length equals 13 residues. The CDR3: CASSLGTGVPLYF. CDR3 nucleotide sequence: TGTGCCAGCAGCTTGGGGACAGGGGTCCCCTTGTACTTC.

The V gene is TRBV4-1, the J gene TRBJ2-1, with 7 bases lining up with TRBD1. CDR1 and CDR2 from the germline V gene are MGHRA and YSYEKL. V lost 1 base and J lost 6; bases outside the gene matches: 9. The CDR3 loop spans 16 amino acids. The CDR3 loop is CASSQANRGVGNEQFF. The CDR3 DNA reads as TGCGCCAGCAGCCAAGCAAACAGGGGAGTGGGCAATGAGCAGTTCTTC.

The chain is built from TRBV25-1 and TRBJ2-7, with 12 bases matching TRBD2. The CDR3 runs to 15 residues. V gave up 2 bases and J gave up 4 bases; unmatched junction bases: 3. Germline CDR1 reads MGHDK; CDR2 reads SYGVNS. The CDR3 region is CASSEQGLAGYEQYF. The CDR3 DNA reads TGTGCCAGCAGTGAACAGGGACTAGCGGGTTACGAGCAGTACTTC.

V and J are TRBV4-3 and TRBJ1-1, with D unresolved. Germline values: CDR1 LGHNA, CDR2 YSLEER. CDR3 size: 15 residues. Between the trimmed V and J ends, which lost 4 bases and 8 bases, there was a span of 20 bases. The CDR3 loop reads CASSPNAVVFQEAFF. DNA of the CDR3: TGCGCCAGCAGCCCCAACGCGGTCGTTTTTCAAGAAGCTTTCTTT.